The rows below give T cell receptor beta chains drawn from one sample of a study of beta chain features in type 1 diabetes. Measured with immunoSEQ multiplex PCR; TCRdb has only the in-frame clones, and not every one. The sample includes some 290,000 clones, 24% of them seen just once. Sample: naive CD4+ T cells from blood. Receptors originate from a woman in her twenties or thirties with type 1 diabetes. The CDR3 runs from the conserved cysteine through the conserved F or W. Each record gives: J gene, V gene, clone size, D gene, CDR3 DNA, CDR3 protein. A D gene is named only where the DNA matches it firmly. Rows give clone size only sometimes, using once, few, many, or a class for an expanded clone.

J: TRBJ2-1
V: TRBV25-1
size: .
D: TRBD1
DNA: TGTGCCAGCAGTGATCCACTCGGGGACAGGGGGCGCGTTAATGAGCAGTTCTTC
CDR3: CASSDPLGDRGRVNEQFF

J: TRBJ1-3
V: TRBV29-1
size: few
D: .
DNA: TGCAGCGTCCGGACGGGAGGAAACACCATATATTTT
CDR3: CSVRTGGNTIYF

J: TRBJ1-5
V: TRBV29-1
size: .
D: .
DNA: TGCAGCGTTGTCCTTAGCCCAAATCAGCCCCAGCATTTT
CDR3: CSVVLSPNQPQHF

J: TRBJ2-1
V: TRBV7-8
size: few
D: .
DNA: TGTGCCAGCAGCCCTCTCTACAATGAGCAGTTCTTC
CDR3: CASSPLYNEQFF

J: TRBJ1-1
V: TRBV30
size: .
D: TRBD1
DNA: TGTGCCTGGACCTTGACAGGGGGCGCGAACACTGAAGCTTTCTTT
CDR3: CAWTLTGGANTEAFF

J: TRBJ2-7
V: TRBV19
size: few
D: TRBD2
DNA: TGTGCCAGTAGCGATCTAGCGGGAATCAGTGGCGAGCAGTACTTC
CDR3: CASSDLAGISGEQYF

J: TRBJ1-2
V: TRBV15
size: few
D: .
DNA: TGTGCCACCAGCACCCGGAGCTATGGCTACACCTTC
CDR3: CATSTRSYGYTF

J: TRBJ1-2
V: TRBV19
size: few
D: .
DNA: TGTGCCAGTATTCCTACTGACAGCTACGGGCTCTATGGCTACACCTTC
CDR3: CASIPTDSYGLYGYTF

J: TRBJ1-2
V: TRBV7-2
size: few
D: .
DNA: TGTGCCAGCAGCCGGGGGGAGGGGAGCTATGGCTACACCTTC
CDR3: CASSRGEGSYGYTF

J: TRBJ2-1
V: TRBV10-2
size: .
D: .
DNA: TGCGCCAGCAGTGGCGACTTCAGGGGCAATGAGCAGTTCTTC
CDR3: CASSGDFRGNEQFF

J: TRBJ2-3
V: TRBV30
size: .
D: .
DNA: TGTGCCTGGAGTGCCCCAGGGCATACGCAGTATTTT
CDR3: CAWSAPGHTQYF

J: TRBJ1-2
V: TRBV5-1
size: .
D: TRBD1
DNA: TGCGCCAGCAGCGTGGACAGGGGGATGGAGTATGGCTACACCTTC
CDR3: CASSVDRGMEYGYTF

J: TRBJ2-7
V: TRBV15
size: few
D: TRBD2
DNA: TGTGCCACCAGCACCCGGACTAGCGGGACCAACGAGCAGTACTTC
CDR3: CATSTRTSGTNEQYF

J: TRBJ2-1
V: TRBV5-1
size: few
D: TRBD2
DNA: TGCGCCAGCAGCTTTGGACTAGCGGGCTCACCGTACAATGAGCAGTTCTTC
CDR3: CASSFGLAGSPYNEQFF

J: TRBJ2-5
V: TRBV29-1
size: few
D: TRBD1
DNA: TGCAGCGTTTATACAGGGGTAGAGACCCAGTACTTC
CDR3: CSVYTGVETQYF

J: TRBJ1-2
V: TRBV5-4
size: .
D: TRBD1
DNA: TGTGCCAGCAGCTCCACAGGGGCTGGCTACACCTTC
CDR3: CASSSTGAGYTF

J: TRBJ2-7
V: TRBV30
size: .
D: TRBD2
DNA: TGTGCCTGGAGTGGAAGGACTAGCGAGTCCTACGAGCAGTACTTC
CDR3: CAWSGRTSESYEQYF

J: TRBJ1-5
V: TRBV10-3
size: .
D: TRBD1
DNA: TGTGCCATCAGTGATCAGAGGGGGCTTCAGCCCCAGCATTTT
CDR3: CAISDQRGLQPQHF

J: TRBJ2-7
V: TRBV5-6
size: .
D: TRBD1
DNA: TGTGCCAGCAGCTTGGGCCAGGGGGCGAGTGAGCAGTACTTC
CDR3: CASSLGQGASEQYF

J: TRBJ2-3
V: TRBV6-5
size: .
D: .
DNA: TGTGCCAGCGGAATAGAGGGTGGGACAGATACGCAGTATTTT
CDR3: CASGIEGGTDTQYF

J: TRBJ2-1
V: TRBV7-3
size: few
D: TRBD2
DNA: TGTGCCAGCAGCCCCGGACTAGCGGGAGTTCGTGAGCAGTTCTTC
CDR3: CASSPGLAGVREQFF

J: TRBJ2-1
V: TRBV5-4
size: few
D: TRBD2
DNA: TGTGCCAGCAGCTTAGGAGGGACTAGTACTTACAATGAGCAGTTCTTC
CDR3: CASSLGGTSTYNEQFF